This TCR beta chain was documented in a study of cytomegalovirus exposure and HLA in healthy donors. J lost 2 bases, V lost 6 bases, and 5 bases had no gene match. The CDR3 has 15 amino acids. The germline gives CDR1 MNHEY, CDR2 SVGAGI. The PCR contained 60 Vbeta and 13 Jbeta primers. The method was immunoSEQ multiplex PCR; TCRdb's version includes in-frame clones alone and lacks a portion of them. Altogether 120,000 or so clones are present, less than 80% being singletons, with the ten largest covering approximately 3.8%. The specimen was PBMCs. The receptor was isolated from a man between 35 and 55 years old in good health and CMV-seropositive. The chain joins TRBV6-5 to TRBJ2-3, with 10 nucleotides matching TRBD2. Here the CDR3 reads CASSASGGFTDTQYF. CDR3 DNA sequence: TGTGCCAGCAGCGCTAGCGGGGGATTCACAGATACGCAGTATTTT.